This T cell receptor (beta chain) was captured by sequencing in a study (dated by TCRdb to 2012 to 2014). This clonotype was detected only a few times. There is no known antigen for this receptor. Per-base qualities were not stored, and no clone one base away is much larger. Taken from the germline V gene, the CDR1 and CDR2 loops are SQVTM and ANQGSEA. Between the V and J ends, shortened by 1 base and 4 bases respectively, the junction contains 7 bases. The CDR3 numbers 12 residues from cysteine through phenylalanine. The DNA shown is the 36-base CDR3, in frame from base 1. TCRdb records Illumina Genome Analyzer IIx as the sequencer. The raw public reads went through TCRdb reprocessing: fastp at Q25, MiXCR clone calling, in-frame beta chains kept. Rows are unified per CDR3 protein, each entry keeping the most common DNA and genes. For this sample the table gives more than 5,500 distinct CDR3 sequences, of which more than 25% were detected only once. More than 20% of the sample rests with the top ten.

The TCR comes from a human donor. The sequence links TRBV29-1 to TRBJ1-2; matching of 5 bases hints at TRBD1 as the D gene. Sequenced input: blood. The DNA sequence follows: TGCAGCGTTGAAGTGGGGGGCTATGGCTACACCTTC. Translated, it gives CSVEVGGYGYTF.